This paragraph reports one T cell receptor (beta chain). Its antigen is still unknown. Sequencing used immunoSEQ multiplex PCR; TCRdb keeps in-frame clones, though not all of them. The sample includes under 60,000 clones, around 86% of them seen just once. Trimming left V 2 bases short and J 5 bases short, with 14 bases between. The germline V gene encodes CDR1 SGHNT and CDR2 YYREEE (reference sequence). The CDR3 consists of 16 residues. The data stem from a study of T cells in localized non-small cell lung cancer. Study outcomes and limitations: Sequence data derive from only one tumor region, so heterogeneity remains possible. Adjacent uninvolved lung tissue had the highest T cell clonality, exceeding tumor. Researchers found a median 57 of the top 100 tumor clones in adjacent lung.

The material was peripheral blood, obtained before any cancer treatment. The sequence came from an older male donor with stage III squamous cell lung carcinoma. The chain recombines TRBV5-4 with TRBJ1-6; no firm D call. As DNA, the CDR3 is TGTGCCAGCAGCTTCCTGTCCTTGGGAAATAATTCACCCCTCCACTTT. It yields the protein CASSFLSLGNNSPLHF.